This TCR beta chain was retrieved from a study of shared clonotypes between healthy human individuals. Here immunoSEQ multiplex PCR was the method, and the copy in TCRdb shows in-frame clones only, minus some. The data contain around 2.5 million clones, roughly 93% of them singletons. Trimming cost V 5 bases and J 7 bases, with 20 bases left between them. Looked up from germline, CDR1 is MDHEN and CDR2 is SYDVKM. This CDR3 contains 15 residues. This chain joins TRBV28 and TRBJ1-2, with D perhaps matching TRBD1 (5 bases). The sample was naive CD4+ T cells from PBMCs. Subset denoted: CD45RA+ positively selected. The TCR was taken from a man aged 18 to 30 in good health. Some clones in this sample may be carry-over from other donors' samples. The CDR3 here is CASSPTGAQVSGYTF. DNA for the CDR3: TGTGCCAGCAGTCCGACCGGGGCCCAAGTCTCTGGCTACACCTTC.